Listed below are T cell receptor beta chains from one sample, sequenced in a study of blood T cell repertoires in COVID-19. Sequencing was performed with immunoSEQ multiplex PCR; in TCRdb, only in-frame clones are kept and a portion is missing. Altogether about 300,000 clones are present, just over 85% being singletons, with the ten largest covering approximately 4.1%. The sequencing input was PBMCs or T cells enriched from blood (not recorded which). Source of these receptors: a man aged 30-40 years who had recovered from COVID-19. Both conserved end residues are part of each CDR3.

TRBV2,TRBJ2-7,CASRNQGVTYEQYF
TRBV5-4,TRBJ2-4,CASSQPVSPNIQYF
TRBV10-3,TRBJ1-2,CAIREQGEDGYTF
TRBV24-1,TRBJ2-5,CATSDPGPVQFETQYF
TRBV5-5,TRBJ2-7,CASRPNQGSPYEQYF
TRBV18,TRBJ2-2,CASSPVQGLGELFF
TRBV4-2,TRBJ2-7,CASSQDLQGREQYF
TRBV4-2,TRBJ1-2,CASSSKSSPGMRGYTF
TRBV5-4,TRBJ2-7,CASSLGDEQYF
TRBV2,TRBJ1-2,CASSESLGGPNYGYTF